This TCR beta chain was found in a study of T-cell memory formation after mild COVID-19. Study-level background: Clusters of TCRs were largely donor specific.

Trimming took off 0 bases at V and 0 bases at J, with 13 bases between the two ends. The germline CDR1 and CDR2 sequences are SGHDT and YYEEEE. This CDR3 region has 17 residues. Study observations and caveats: Contracting CD4+ clones sat mainly in CM and EM; CD8+ in EMRA. Cross-reactive memory appears to have joined, as suggested by some responding clones showing up in pre-infection memory.

This clonotype was detected only a few times. Antigen specificity is unknown. Researchers used 5'RACE with constant-segment primers to make TCR alpha and TCR beta cDNA libraries that carry sample barcodes and UMIs. TCRdb processed the 5' RACE reads anew with MiXCR; each CDR3 protein has one entry. Among hundreds of thousands of distinct CDR3 sequences, under 20% were seen once, and the ten largest hold more than 10%. This clonotype was obtained from an adult woman who had mild COVID-19 (a few samples of this study predate the infection). Cell type and time point are not known. The rearrangement joins TRBV5-6 to TRBJ2-1; either TRBD1 or TRBD2 may supply D (5 bases each). Sequencing used PBMCs or a T cell subset sorted from them (not recorded which). DNA of the CDR3: TGTGCCAGCAGCTTGGTAGGGGCGGCGGGCTCCTACAATGAGCAGTTCTTC. Translated: CASSLVGAAGSYNEQFF.